This TCR beta chain was obtained from a study of CD8 T cells in Susac syndrome. Reverse transcription of about 0.45 to 1 ug RNA was carried out with random hexamers. TCRdb re-called the immunoSEQ multiplex PCR reads with MiXCR, one entry per CDR3 protein. Of about 300,000 distinct CDR3 sequences listed, around 89% were seen once; the top ten hold approximately 0.18%. The CDR3 spans 18 residues. In germline, CDR1 is SGHVS, CDR2 FQNEAQ. The junction had 19 bases not matched to a gene; V was cut back by 7 bases and J by 4 bases. The chain is built from TRBV7-8 and TRBJ2-1; 7 nucleotides align to TRBD2. This TCR derives from a human donor with multiple sclerosis. The sequenced sample consisted of CD8+ T cells from PBMCs. The CDR3 coding sequence is TGTGCCAGCACCAGCTTGTCCCTAGCGAGGGAGGGTTACAATGAGCAGTTCTTC. Protein: CASTSLSLAREGYNEQFF.